One sample yielded the 6 T cell receptor beta chains listed below, sequenced in a study of blood T cell repertoires in COVID-19. Assay: immunoSEQ multiplex PCR; the TCRdb copy retains only in-frame clones and omits some. This table holds about 60,000 clones, more than 75% found once. The sample taken for sequencing was peripheral blood. All receptors derive from a man aged 50-59 years with active or convalescent COVID-19.

The chain is built from TRBV6-5 and TRBJ2-1, with a tentative D call TRBD2 (5 bases). Germline CDR1 and CDR2: MNHEY and SVGAGI. The CDR3 contains 14 residues. The chain's CDR3 is CVIGGGGGYNEQFF. CDR3 coding DNA: TGTGTCATCGGAGGAGGCGGTGGATACAATGAGCAGTTCTTC.

In DNA, the CDR3 is TGTGCCAGCAGCTTAGTTGGGACAGTAGGCTACGAGCAGTACTTC. Protein sequence: CASSLVGTVGYEQYF. The rearrangement uses TRBV7-2 and TRBJ2-7; 7 nucleotides line up with TRBD1. The germline V gene encodes CDR1 SGHTA and CDR2 FQGNSA. The J segment lost 3 bases and the V segment lost 1 base, leaving 6 bases of the junction unmatched. The CDR3 length is 15 residues.

CDR3 nucleotides: TGCGCCAGCAGCGAACCGGGAGGAGGCTATGGCTACACCTTC. It yields the protein CASSEPGGGYGYTF. This sequence joins TRBV5-1 and TRBJ1-2; no clear D. The length of the CDR3 is 14 residues. Germline CDR1 is SGHRS and CDR2 is YFSETQ. V lost 4 bases, J lost 4 bases, and 14 bases lay in between.

The chain joins TRBV7-9 to TRBJ1-1; a possible D gene is TRBD1 (5 bases). The CDR3 consists of 15 residues. Trimming pared 5 bases from V and 7 bases from J, leaving 20 bases between. Germline CDR1 is SEHNR and CDR2 is FQNEAQ (reference sequence). The CDR3: CASSLTFTGVVEAFF. The CDR3 nucleotides are TGTGCCAGCAGCCTCACCTTTACGGGGGTGGTTGAAGCTTTCTTT.

The rearrangement uses TRBV6-4 and TRBJ2-3; D is possibly TRBD1 (5 bases). This CDR3 region has 14 residues. V gave up 0 bases and J gave up 6 bases, with 10 bases separating them. The germline gives CDR1 MRHNA, CDR2 SNTAGT. DNA of the CDR3: TGTGCCAGCAGTGACTCAGGGGCCAGCGATACGCAGTATTTT. The encoded protein is CASSDSGASDTQYF.

V usage is TRBV7-3 and J usage is TRBJ2-2, with a tentative D call TRBD1 (5 bases). The length of the CDR3 is 14 residues. Trimming took 2 bases from V and 6 from J, leaving 10 bases between them. The germline V gene has CDR1 SGHTA and CDR2 FQGTGA. CDR3 in amino acids: CASSLVPGPGELFF. In DNA form, the CDR3 reads TGTGCCAGCAGCTTAGTTCCAGGGCCCGGGGAGCTGTTTTTT. Full variable domain (outside the CDR3, taken from reference TRBV7-3 and TRBJ2-2): GAGVSQTPSNKVTEKGKYVELRCDPISGHTALYWYRQSLGQGPEFLIYFQGTGAADDSGLPNDRFFAVRPEGSVSTLKIQRTERGDSAVYLCASSLVPGPGELFFGEGSRLTVL.